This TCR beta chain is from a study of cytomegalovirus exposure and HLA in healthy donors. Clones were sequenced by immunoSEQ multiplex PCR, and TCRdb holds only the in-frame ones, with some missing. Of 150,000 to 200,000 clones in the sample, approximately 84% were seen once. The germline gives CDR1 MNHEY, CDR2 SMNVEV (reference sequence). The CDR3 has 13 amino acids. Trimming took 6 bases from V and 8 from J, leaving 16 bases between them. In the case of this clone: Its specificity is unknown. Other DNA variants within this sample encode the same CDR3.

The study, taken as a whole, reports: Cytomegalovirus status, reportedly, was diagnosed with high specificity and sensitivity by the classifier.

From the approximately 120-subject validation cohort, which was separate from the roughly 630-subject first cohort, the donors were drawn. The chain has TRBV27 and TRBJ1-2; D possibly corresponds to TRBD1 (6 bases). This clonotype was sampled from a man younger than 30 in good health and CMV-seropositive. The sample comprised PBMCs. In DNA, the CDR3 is TGTGCCAGCAGCCTGGGGGGGGCTGGCGGCTACACCTTC. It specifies CASSLGGAGGYTF.